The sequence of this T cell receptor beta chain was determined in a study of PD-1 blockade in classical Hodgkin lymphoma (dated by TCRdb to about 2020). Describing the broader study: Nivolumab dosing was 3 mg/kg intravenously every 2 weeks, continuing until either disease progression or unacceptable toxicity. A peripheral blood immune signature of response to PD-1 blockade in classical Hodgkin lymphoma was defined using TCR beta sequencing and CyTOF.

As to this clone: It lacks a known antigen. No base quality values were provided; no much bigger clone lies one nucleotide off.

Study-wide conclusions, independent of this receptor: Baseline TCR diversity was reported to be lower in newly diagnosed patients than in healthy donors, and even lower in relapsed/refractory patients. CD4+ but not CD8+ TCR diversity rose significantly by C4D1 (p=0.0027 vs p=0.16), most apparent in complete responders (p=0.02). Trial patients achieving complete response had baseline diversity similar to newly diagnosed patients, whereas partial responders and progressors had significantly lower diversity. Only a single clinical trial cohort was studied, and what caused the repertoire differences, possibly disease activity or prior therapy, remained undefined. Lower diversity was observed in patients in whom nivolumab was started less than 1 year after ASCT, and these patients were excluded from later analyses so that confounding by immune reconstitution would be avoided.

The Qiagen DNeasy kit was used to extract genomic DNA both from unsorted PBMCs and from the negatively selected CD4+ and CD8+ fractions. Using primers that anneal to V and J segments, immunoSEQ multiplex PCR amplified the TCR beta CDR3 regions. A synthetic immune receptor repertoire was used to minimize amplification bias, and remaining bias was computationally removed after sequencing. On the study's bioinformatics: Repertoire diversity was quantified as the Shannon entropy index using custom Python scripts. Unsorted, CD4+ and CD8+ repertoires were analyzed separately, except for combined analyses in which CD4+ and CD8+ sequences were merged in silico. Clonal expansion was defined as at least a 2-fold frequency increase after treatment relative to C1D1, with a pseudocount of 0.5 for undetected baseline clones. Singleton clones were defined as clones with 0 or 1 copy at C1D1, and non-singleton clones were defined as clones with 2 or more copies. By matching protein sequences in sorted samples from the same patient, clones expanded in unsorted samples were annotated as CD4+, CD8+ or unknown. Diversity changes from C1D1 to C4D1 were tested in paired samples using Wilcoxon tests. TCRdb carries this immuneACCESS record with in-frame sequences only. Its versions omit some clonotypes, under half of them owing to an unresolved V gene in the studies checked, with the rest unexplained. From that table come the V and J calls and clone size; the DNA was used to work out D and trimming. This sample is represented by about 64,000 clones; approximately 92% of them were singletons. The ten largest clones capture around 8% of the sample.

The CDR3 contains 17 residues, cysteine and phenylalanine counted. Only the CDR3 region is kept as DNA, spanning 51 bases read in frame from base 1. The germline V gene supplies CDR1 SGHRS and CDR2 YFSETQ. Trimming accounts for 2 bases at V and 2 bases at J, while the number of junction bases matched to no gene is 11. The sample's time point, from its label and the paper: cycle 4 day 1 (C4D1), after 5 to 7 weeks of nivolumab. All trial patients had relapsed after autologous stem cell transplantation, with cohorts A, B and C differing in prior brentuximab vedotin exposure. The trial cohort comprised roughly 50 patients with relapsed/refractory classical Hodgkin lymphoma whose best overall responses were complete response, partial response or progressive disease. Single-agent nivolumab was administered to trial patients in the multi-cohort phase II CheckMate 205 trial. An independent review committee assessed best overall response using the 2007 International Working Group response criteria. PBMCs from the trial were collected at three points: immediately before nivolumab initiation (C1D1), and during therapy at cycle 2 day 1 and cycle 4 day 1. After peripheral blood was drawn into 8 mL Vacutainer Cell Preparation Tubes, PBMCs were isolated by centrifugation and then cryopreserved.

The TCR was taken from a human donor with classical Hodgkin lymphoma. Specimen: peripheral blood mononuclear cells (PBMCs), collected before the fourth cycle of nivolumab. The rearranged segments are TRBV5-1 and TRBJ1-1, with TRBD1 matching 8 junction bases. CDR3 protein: CASSLSLRGLDNTEAFF. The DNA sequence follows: TGCGCCAGCAGCTTAAGCCTCAGGGGGCTAGACAACACTGAAGCTTTCTTT.